This T cell receptor beta chain comes out of a study of cytomegalovirus exposure and HLA in healthy donors (dated by TCRdb to 2016 to 2017). With regard to the full study: According to a later analysis, the roughly 120 validation repertoires were produced on the same platform as the roughly 700 repertoires of the first cohort. Along with the approximately 620-subject first cohort, a separate validation cohort of over a hundred different subjects was used. High-throughput TCR immunosequencing, statistical association of individual TCRs with disease status, and machine learning were combined to predict cytomegalovirus infection status. The aim of the study was to test whether cataloging public T cell receptors could identify signatures of past pathogen exposure.

Donors formed part of the validation cohort, which comprised 120 subjects and was distinct from the first cohort of under 850 subjects. The method behind the library was the immunoSEQ multiplex PCR assay. The paper's data handling went like this. A statistical classification framework was developed to diagnose cytomegalovirus status using the catalog of TCR beta chain sequences. TCRdb stores this immuneACCESS table with in-frame sequences only. Part of the clones is absent; in the studies checked, under half of the shortfall reflects unresolved V genes, and no reason is known for the rest. The V and J calls and clone size come from that table; D and trimming were worked out from the DNA. The sample includes 100,000 or so clones, with 85% observed a single time. Jointly, the top ten make up 20% to 25% of the sample. The investigation overall reported the following: In vitro tests confirmed that a few of the cytomegalovirus-associated TCR beta chains recognize cytomegalovirus antigens. The authors suggested that the approach could potentially be extended to other disease states and immunological phenotypes. Cytomegalovirus status was reported to be diagnosed by the classifier with high specificity and sensitivity in both the original and validation cohorts. A later analysis found that TCRs clustered in the first cohort also tended to co-occur in the 130 or so validation repertoires, with approximately 93% of cluster scores above 0. Most TCR sequences were observed very rarely across donors, whereas some public TCRs were present in many individuals. In the study, 150 to 200 TCR beta chains were listed as associated with cytomegalovirus. The validation cohort had no HLA typing available for a later analysis, so co-occurrence within that cohort was assessed over all 120 repertoires.

In regard to this clone: Its antigen target is currently unknown. Within one base of it there is no much larger clone, and no base qualities were kept.

The sequencing sample was made of PBMCs. The receptor's source is a man younger than 35 in good health and CMV-seropositive.

The bases are TGTGCCAGCAGGAAGACAGGGGGCTACGAGCAGTACGTC. Protein translation: CASRKTGGYEQYV. Rearrangement joined TRBV6-1 to TRBJ2-7; 9 bases in the middle match TRBD1. Clipping removes 6 bases from V and 3 bases from J, with 3 as the unmatched junction base count. From its cysteine to its valine, the CDR3 spans 13 amino acids. Of all the DNA, just the CDR3 is kept, 39 bases in frame from base 1. The germline V gene encodes CDR1 MNHNS and CDR2 SASEGT.